This TCR beta chain was sequenced during a study of T-cell reconstitution after alpha-beta-depleted transplantation in children listed by TCRdb under 2016. Regarding the study in general: Using TCR repertoire profiling, the study quantitatively followed how T-cell immune reconstitution unfolded in children after TCRalphabeta/CD19-depleted allogeneic hematopoietic cell transplantation. Study-wide conclusions, independent of this receptor: In some patients, the high TCRbeta diversity seen at day 60 was put down to recipient T cells and intrathymic progenitors that had survived conditioning. Over subsequent months, a decline in hyperexpanded clone frequencies was noted, and after one year, T-cell counts and TCRbeta diversity were mostly ascribed to newly produced T cells. About two months after transplant, the apparently early recovery of alphabetaT-cell counts reportedly depended on just several hundred clones that had expanded rapidly and came from non-depleted graft cells.

Preparation of the library involved PCR. Sequencing used an Illumina HiSeq 2500. TCR libraries were prepared with molecular barcoding, using unique molecular identifiers to normalize TCRbeta repertoire quantification. Starting from the raw public reads, TCRdb applied fastp trimming at Q25, assembled clones with MiXCR and retained in-frame beta chains. Rows with one shared CDR3 protein collapse into an entry with the most common genes and DNA. The sample table lists hundreds of thousands of distinct CDR3 sequences, under 20% of them with a count of one. The biggest ten clones account for roughly 27% of the sample. This sample's treatment or condition label indicates: allogeneic hematopoietic cell transplantation with graft depleted of TCRalphabeta T cells and CD19 B cells. Transplant recipients were children who received TCRalphabeta/CD19-depleted allogeneic hematopoietic cell grafts. Germline trimming: 6 bases from V, 3 bases from J; junction bases outside gene matches: 6. Including the terminal cysteine and phenylalanine, the CDR3 comprises 14 residues. Only the CDR3 DNA stays, 42 bases, in frame from base 1. The germline V gene provides CDR1 SGHTA and CDR2 FQGNSA.

As to this clonotype: It lacks a known antigen. Base quality data are lacking; no much larger clone is found one base away.

This receptor chain uses TRBV7-2 and TRBJ1-2; 8 bases in the middle match TRBD1. This TCR was sampled from a boy younger than two who had a stem cell transplant for Wiskott-Aldrich syndrome, so the T cells may come from the graft donor. The specimen comprised PBMCs, mostly from graft donor cells, sampled 360 days after TCRalphabeta/CD19-depleted stem cell transplant. The DNA sequence is given as TGTGCCAGCAGATCTACAGGGGGGGACTATGGCTACACCTTC. This is translated as CASRSTGGDYGYTF.